This T cell receptor beta chain emerged from a study of PD-L1 blockade in urothelial cancer. Trimming removed 4 bases from V and 7 bases from J, with 18 bases in between. CDR1 and CDR2 (germline): SGHRS, YFSETQ. The CDR3 totals 15 residues. The assay was immunoSEQ multiplex PCR, and TCRdb's table has in-frame clones only and misses some. The table records 45,000 to 50,000 clones, 70% to 90% of them present only once. Sequences were derived from PBMCs, sampled around atezolizumab (anti-PD-L1) treatment. The chain carries TRBV5-1 and TRBJ2-1; D not certain. The clonotype was recovered from a man older than 75 with urothelial cancer. The CDR3 reads CASSLRAPADNEQFF. For the CDR3, the DNA is TGCGCCAGCAGCCTCCGTGCACCGGCGGATAATGAGCAGTTCTTC.